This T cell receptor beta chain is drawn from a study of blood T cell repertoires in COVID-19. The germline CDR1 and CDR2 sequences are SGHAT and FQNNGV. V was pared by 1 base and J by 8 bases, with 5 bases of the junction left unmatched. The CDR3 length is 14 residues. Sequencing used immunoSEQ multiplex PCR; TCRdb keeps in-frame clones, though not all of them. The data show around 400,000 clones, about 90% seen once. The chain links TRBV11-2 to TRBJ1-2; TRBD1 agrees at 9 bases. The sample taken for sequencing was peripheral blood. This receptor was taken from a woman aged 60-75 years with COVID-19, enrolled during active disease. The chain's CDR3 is CASSLGTGAGGYTF. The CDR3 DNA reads TGTGCCAGCAGCTTAGGGACAGGGGCAGGGGGCTACACCTTC.